The following is a T cell receptor (beta chain) sequence with its context. Enrollment of patients from Seattle took place during active infection, with longitudinal follow-up. This sample was taken from a study of blood T cell repertoires in COVID-19. On the study more broadly: The analysed material was cDNA or gDNA that came from T cells, B-cell-depleted T cells, or PBMCs.

The CDR3 runs to 12 residues. Germline V lookup: CDR1 MNHNY, CDR2 SVGAGI (reference sequence). Trimming took 10 bases from V and 5 from J; bases not matched to a gene: 5. The method was immunoSEQ multiplex PCR; TCRdb's version includes in-frame clones alone and lacks a portion of them. The sample has more than 350,000 clones, 89% seen once. V and J are TRBV6-6 and TRBJ1-1; TRBD1 matches 9 bases. The clonotype originates from a woman aged 25-40 years with COVID-19, enrolled during active disease. The sample consisted of peripheral blood. This chain's CDR3 is CATDRGETEAFF. The CDR3 DNA follows: TGTGCCACCGACAGGGGGGAGACTGAAGCTTTCTTT.